This T cell receptor beta chain was identified in a study of T cells in women clearing cervical HPV infection. In the study overall: Case blood drawn at lesion detection; control blood after infection cleared. General observations from the study: Cases carried less TRBV6-7 than controls: about 0.1% versus 0.15%.

This clone is classed as large by frequency. Its specificity is unknown. The read ends 3 residues before the CDR3 terminus; that terminus is restored from the germline J gene. The V gene's germline CDR1 is KGHSH and CDR2 LQKENI. V lost 3 bases, J lost 4 bases, and 5 bases stayed unmatched. This CDR3 contains 14 residues. TCR beta CDR3 amplified by multiplex PCR from roughly 1,100 ng genomic DNA. Here immunoSEQ multiplex PCR was the method, and the copy in TCRdb shows in-frame clones only, minus some. Recorded for this sample: around 44,000 clones. The TCR originated in a woman between 18 and 70 years old with a cervical HPV16 infection that either progressed to CIN3+ or cleared (not recorded which). The material sequenced was blood buffy coat. The chain joins TRBV18 to TRBJ1-2; 7 bases match TRBD1. CDR3 DNA, as far as it was read: TGTGCCAGCTCACCGCGGACAGGAGGCTATGGC. Its protein product is CASSPRTGGYG. The CDR3 reads in full as CASSPRTGGYGYTF.